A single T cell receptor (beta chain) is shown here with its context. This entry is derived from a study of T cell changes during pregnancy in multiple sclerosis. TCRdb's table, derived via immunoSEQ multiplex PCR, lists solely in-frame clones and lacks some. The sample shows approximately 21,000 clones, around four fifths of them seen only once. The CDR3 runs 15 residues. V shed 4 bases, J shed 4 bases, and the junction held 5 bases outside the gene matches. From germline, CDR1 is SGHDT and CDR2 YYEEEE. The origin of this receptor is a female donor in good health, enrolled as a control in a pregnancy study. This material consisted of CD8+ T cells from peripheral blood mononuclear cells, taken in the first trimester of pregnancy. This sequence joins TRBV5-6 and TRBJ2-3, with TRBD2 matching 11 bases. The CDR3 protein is CASSRSGLAADTQYF. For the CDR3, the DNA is TGTGCCAGCAGCCGCTCGGGACTAGCGGCAGATACGCAGTATTTT.